This T cell receptor beta chain stems from a study of cytomegalovirus exposure and HLA in healthy donors. General study findings and limits: Previously analyzed data showed that most TCR beta V segments were productive at a frequency of about 87% or about 30%. In vitro assays verified that a few CMV-associated chains recognized CMV antigens specifically.

The PCR contained 60 Vbeta and 13 Jbeta primers. Method: immunoSEQ multiplex PCR; TCRdb's copy keeps in-frame clones and lacks some. The sample has about 140,000 clones; over 60% are singletons. In germline, CDR1 is MDHEN, CDR2 SYDVKM. The CDR3 is made up of 14 amino acids. With 3 bases clipped from V and 6 bases from J, the junction kept 6 bases outside the gene matches. The table lists this clone with a count of one. Its target is unknown. This chain links TRBV28 with TRBJ2-3, with 7 bases fitting TRBD1. The sample consisted of PBMCs. The origin of this receptor is a male donor in good health and CMV-seropositive. The DNA of the CDR3 is TGTGCCAGCAGTTTCGGACAGGATAGGGATACGCAGTATTTT. This codes for CASSFGQDRDTQYF.